The entry below describes one T cell receptor beta chain. The target antigen is unknown. An end of the junction does not agree with germline; a read error may underlie this. The data stem from a study of tumor and adjacent non-tumor tissue in lung cancer. Study background: The cohort had about a dozen adenocarcinoma, a couple of squamous cell and 1 small cell patients.

Findings and limits, study-wide: Significantly higher TCR diversity was found in tumor than normal lung. Higher tumor TCR diversity was associated with shorter survival. Normal lung showed higher cumulative top 100 clone frequency than tumor.

The V gene's germline CDR1 is LGHNA and CDR2 YSLEER. This CDR3 spans 17 amino acids. The template was RNA from unsorted bulk tissue. More than 3 cm separated this lung sample from the edge of the tumor. TCRbeta libraries were built with three rounds of nested PCR, modified from ARM-PCR. MiXCR, applied by TCRdb to the multiplex PCR reads, yields one record per CDR3 protein. Of around 100,000 distinct CDR3 sequences listed, about 60% are singletons. The chain recombines TRBV4-3 with TRBJ2-5; D may be TRBD1 or TRBD2 (6 bases each). The source of this sequence is a man between 25 and 39 years old with non-small cell lung cancer. The specimen was distant non-tumor lung tissue. The DNA of the CDR3 is TGCGCCAGCAGCCAAGATGTGCCGGGGGCCATCCAAGAGACCCAATACTTC. Amino acid sequence: CASSQDVPGAIQETQYF.